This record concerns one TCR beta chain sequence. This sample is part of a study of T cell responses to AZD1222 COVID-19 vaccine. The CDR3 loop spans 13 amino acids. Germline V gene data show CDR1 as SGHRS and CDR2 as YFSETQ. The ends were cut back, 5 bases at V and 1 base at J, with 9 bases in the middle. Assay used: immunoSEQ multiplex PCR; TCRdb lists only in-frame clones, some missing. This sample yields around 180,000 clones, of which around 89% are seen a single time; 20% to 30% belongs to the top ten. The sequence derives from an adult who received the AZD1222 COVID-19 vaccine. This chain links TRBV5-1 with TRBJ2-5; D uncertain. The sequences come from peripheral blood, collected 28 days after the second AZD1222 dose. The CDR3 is CASSETFQETQYF. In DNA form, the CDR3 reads TGCGCCAGCAGTGAGACTTTCCAAGAGACCCAGTACTTC.